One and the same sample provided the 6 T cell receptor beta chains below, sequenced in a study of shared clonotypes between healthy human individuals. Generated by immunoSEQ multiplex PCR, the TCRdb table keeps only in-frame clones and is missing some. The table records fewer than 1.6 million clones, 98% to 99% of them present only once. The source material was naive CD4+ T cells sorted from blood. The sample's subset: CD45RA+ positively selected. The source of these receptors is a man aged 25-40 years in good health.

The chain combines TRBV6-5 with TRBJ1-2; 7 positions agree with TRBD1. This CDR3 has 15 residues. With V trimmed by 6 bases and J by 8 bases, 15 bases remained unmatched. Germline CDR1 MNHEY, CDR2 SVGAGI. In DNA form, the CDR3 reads TGTGCCAGCAGCTTCCTCACAACAGGGGCGGACGGCTACACCTTC. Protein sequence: CASSFLTTGADGYTF.

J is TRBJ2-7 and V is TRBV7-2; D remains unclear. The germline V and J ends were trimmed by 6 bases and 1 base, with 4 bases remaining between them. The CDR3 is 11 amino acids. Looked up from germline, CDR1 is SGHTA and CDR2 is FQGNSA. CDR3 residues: CASRRSYEQYF. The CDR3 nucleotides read TGTGCCAGCAGACGTTCCTACGAGCAGTACTTC.

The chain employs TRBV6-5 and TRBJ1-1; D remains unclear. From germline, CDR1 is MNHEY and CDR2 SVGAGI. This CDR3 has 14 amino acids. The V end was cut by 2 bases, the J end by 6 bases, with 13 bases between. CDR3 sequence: CASSYGGPDSEAFF. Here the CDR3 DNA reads TGTGCCAGCAGTTACGGTGGTCCGGATTCTGAAGCTTTCTTT.

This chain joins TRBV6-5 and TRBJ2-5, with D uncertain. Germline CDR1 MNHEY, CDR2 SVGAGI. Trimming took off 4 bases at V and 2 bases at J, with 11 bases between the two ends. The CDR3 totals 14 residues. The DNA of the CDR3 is TGTGCCAGCAGTTCCCGACACGTACAAGAGACCCAGTACTTC. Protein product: CASSSRHVQETQYF.

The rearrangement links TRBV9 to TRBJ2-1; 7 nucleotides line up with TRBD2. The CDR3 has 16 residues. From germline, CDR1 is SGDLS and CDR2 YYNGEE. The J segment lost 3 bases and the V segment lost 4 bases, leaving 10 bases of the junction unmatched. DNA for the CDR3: TGTGCCAGCAGCCCTCTGAGCGGGGCCGTCTACAATGAGCAGTTCTTC. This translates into CASSPLSGAVYNEQFF.

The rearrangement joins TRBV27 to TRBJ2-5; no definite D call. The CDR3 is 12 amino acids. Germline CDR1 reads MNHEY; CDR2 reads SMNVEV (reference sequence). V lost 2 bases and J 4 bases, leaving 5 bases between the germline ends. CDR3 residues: CASSLVGETQYF. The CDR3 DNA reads TGTGCCAGCAGTTTAGTGGGAGAGACCCAGTACTTC.